This is a list of T cell receptor beta chains from one sample in a study of T cell repertoires in cytomegalovirus infection. These TCRs are of unknown antigen specificity. One entry per CDR3 protein, called by TCRdb with MiXCR from the reads. The sample records about 150,000 distinct CDR3 sequences, 32% being singletons. Here the sequenced sample was CD8+ T cells from cultured PBMCs, taken from culture after CMV antigen stimulation. The receptor set was obtained from a human donor in good health (CMV status not recorded). Some clones in this sample may be carry-over from other donors' samples. CDR3s include the opening cysteine and the closing phenylalanine or tryptophan. D genes are given only for firm matches. Clone size is not always given. Where it is, it says once, few, many or a class for expanded clones.

clone_size,d_call,v_call,j_call,cdr3_aa,cdr3_nt
many,TRBD2,TRBV7-8,TRBJ2-1,CASSFGGGNEQFF,TGTGCCAGCAGCTTCGGGGGGGGCAATGAGCAGTTCTTC
.,TRBD1,TRBV6-1,TRBJ1-1,CASLNGQEPRLPEAFF,TGTGCCAGCCTTAACGGACAGGAGCCGCGCCTCCCTGAAGCTTTCTTT
few,.,TRBV7-9,TRBJ2-5,CASSPPWGQTQYF,TGTGCCAGCAGCCCTCCGTGGGGTCAGACCCAGTACTTC
many,.,TRBV2,TRBJ2-7,CASRTPERYEQYF,TGTGCCAGCAGGACCCCGGAAAGATACGAGCAGTACTTC
many,.,TRBV19,TRBJ2-1,CASSIADYNEQFF,TGTGCCAGTAGTATAGCGGACTACAATGAGCAGTTCTTC
few,.,TRBV19,TRBJ1-2,CASSIEPGATPIGYTF,TGTGCCAGTAGTATAGAGCCGGGGGCAACTCCAATTGGCTACACCTTC
many,TRBD1,TRBV5-4,TRBJ1-1,CASSPSIYRGLGTEAFF,TGTGCCAGCAGCCCGTCAATTTACAGGGGGCTGGGCACTGAAGCTTTCTTT
few,TRBD1,TRBV19,TRBJ1-1,CASSQTGVTEAFF,TGTGCCAGTAGTCAGACAGGGGTCACTGAAGCTTTCTTT
many,TRBD1,TRBV4-1,TRBJ1-6,CASSQIEHDRGSPLHF,TGCGCCAGCAGCCAGATCGAGCACGACAGGGGTTCACCCCTCCACTTT
.,.,TRBV12-3/TRBV12-4,TRBJ1-3,CASSLASRGPGNTIYF,TGTGCCAGCAGTTTAGCGTCCCGGGGGCCCGGAAACACCATATATTTT
.,.,TRBV4-1,TRBJ2-7,CASSQDWGQREDEQYF,TGCGCCAGCAGCCAAGATTGGGGACAACGAGAGGACGAGCAGTACTTC
many,.,TRBV7-2,TRBJ2-2,CASSSRWRGPNTGELFF,TGTGCCAGCAGCAGCCGGTGGCGGGGGCCGAACACCGGGGAGCTGTTTTTT
many,TRBD2,TRBV7-2,TRBJ2-3,CASSGSGLAGGYTQYF,TGTGCCAGCAGCGGCTCCGGTCTAGCGGGGGGTTATACGCAGTATTTT
.,.,TRBV7-9,TRBJ1-1,CASSLDLSRTEAFF,TGTGCCAGCAGCCTAGACTTGAGCCGCACTGAAGCTTTCTTT
few,.,TRBV27,TRBJ2-7,CASSPDFSYEQYF,TGTGCCAGCAGTCCGGACTTTAGCTACGAGCAGTACTTC
.,.,TRBV25-1,TRBJ1-5,CASSPQEDQPQHF,TGTGCCAGCAGTCCCCAGGAGGATCAGCCCCAGCATTTT
.,.,TRBV19,TRBJ1-5,CASSPGISGNQPQHF,TGTGCCAGTAGTCCAGGAATCTCGGGCAATCAGCCCCAGCATTTT
.,.,TRBV28,TRBJ2-1,CASRIEGDIYNEQFF,TGTGCCAGCAGGATAGAGGGGGACATCTACAATGAGCAGTTCTTC
.,TRBD2,TRBV7-4,TRBJ2-5,CASSLVPSGDQETQYF,TGTGCCAGCAGCTTAGTTCCTAGCGGGGATCAAGAGACCCAGTACTTC
.,.,TRBV20-1,TRBJ2-7,CSARLVSSYEQYF,TGCAGTGCTAGATTGGTCAGCTCCTACGAGCAGTACTTC
few,.,TRBV12-3/TRBV12-4,TRBJ2-1,CASSFGRGTYNEQFF,TGTGCCAGCAGTTTCGGCAGGGGTACCTACAATGAGCAGTTCTTC
few,TRBD2,TRBV4-2,TRBJ2-7,CASSQGVSGSSYEQYF,TGTGCCAGCAGCCAAGGGGTTAGCGGGTCCTCCTACGAGCAGTACTTC
few,.,TRBV4-2,TRBJ2-7,CASSQEVLQGPYEQYF,TGTGCCAGCAGCCAAGAAGTGCTTCAGGGCCCCTACGAGCAGTACTTC
.,TRBD1,TRBV27,TRBJ1-6,CASSGGDRGRSPLHF,TGTGCCAGCAGTGGTGGGGACAGGGGAAGGTCACCCCTCCACTTT
few,.,TRBV27,TRBJ2-1,CASTYGGSYTYNEQFF,TGTGCCAGCACCTATGGTGGGTCCTACACATACAATGAGCAGTTCTTC
.,.,TRBV2,TRBJ2-7,CASSVPGLANEQYF,TGTGCCAGCAGTGTCCCAGGGTTGGCGAACGAGCAGTACTTC
many,.,TRBV6-5,TRBJ1-2,CASSLGQFNYGYTF,TGTGCCAGCAGTCTCGGACAGTTTAACTATGGCTACACCTTC
once,TRBD1,TRBV27,TRBJ1-1,CASSQTGGLGTEAFF,TGTGCCAGCAGTCAGACAGGGGGGCTAGGCACTGAAGCTTTCTTT
.,TRBD1,TRBV29-1,TRBJ2-3,CSGEGQGSTDTQYF,TGCAGCGGGGAAGGACAGGGGTCCACAGATACGCAGTATTTT
.,.,TRBV27,TRBJ1-1,CASSPLRLNTEAFF,TGTGCCAGCAGTCCGCTTAGATTGAACACTGAAGCTTTCTTT
many,.,TRBV19,TRBJ2-1,CASSEVLRQGRYDEQFF,TGTGCCAGTAGTGAAGTTCTTCGTCAGGGTAGGTACGATGAGCAGTTCTTC
few,.,TRBV19,TRBJ2-1,CASRRLAGDEQFF,TGTGCCAGTAGGAGACTAGCAGGGGATGAGCAGTTCTTC
few,.,TRBV12-3/TRBV12-4,TRBJ1-5,CASSLTGGRSQPQHF,TGTGCCAGCAGTTTAACCGGGGGGCGGTCTCAGCCCCAGCATTTT
few,.,TRBV28,TRBJ2-7,CASSSPEYEQYF,TGTGCCAGCAGTTCGCCAGAATACGAGCAGTACTTC
few,.,TRBV19,TRBJ2-2,CASSIMGDGANTGELFF,TGTGCCAGTAGTATTATGGGGGACGGAGCGAACACCGGGGAGCTGTTTTTT
many,.,TRBV4-2,TRBJ2-7,CASSPDPSGTFHEQYF,TGTGCCAGCAGCCCAGACCCATCGGGTACGTTCCACGAGCAGTACTTC
many,TRBD1,TRBV20-1,TRBJ2-1,CSAEGDRGSYNEQFF,TGCAGTGCTGAAGGGGACAGGGGCTCCTACAATGAGCAGTTCTTC
many,.,TRBV7-8,TRBJ2-3,CASSPIPDTQYF,TGTGCCAGCAGCCCCATCCCAGATACGCAGTATTTT
few,.,TRBV7-6,TRBJ2-1,CASSSRGVSNEQFF,TGTGCCAGCAGCTCCCGAGGGGTATCCAATGAGCAGTTCTTC
many,TRBD2,TRBV5-1,TRBJ2-1,CASSTSGVSYNEQFF,TGCGCCAGCAGCACTAGCGGGGTTTCCTACAATGAGCAGTTCTTC
.,.,TRBV29-1,TRBJ2-4,CSVIETLAKNIQYF,TGCAGCGTTATAGAGACGCTAGCCAAAAACATTCAGTACTTC
few,.,TRBV12-3/TRBV12-4,TRBJ2-1,CASSLGLWYNEQFF,TGTGCCAGCAGTTTAGGGCTCTGGTACAATGAGCAGTTCTTC
.,TRBD1,TRBV18,TRBJ2-5,CASSPPGQFVQETQYF,TGTGCCAGCTCACCACCGGGACAGTTCGTACAAGAGACCCAGTACTTC